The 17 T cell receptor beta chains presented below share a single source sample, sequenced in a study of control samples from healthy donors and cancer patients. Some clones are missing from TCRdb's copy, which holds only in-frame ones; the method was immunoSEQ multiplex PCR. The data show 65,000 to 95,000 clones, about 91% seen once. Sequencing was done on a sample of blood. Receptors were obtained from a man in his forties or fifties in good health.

The CDR3 nucleotides are TGTGCCAGCAGTGCTGACAGGGCGCTCTATGGCTACACCTTC. This encodes CASSADRALYGYTF. The rearrangement joins TRBV27 to TRBJ1-2; 7 positions agree with TRBD1. The CDR3 loop spans 14 amino acids. Germline-derived CDR1 and CDR2 are MNHEY and SMNVEV (reference sequence). V was clipped by 5 bases and J by 4 bases; unmatched bases: 7.

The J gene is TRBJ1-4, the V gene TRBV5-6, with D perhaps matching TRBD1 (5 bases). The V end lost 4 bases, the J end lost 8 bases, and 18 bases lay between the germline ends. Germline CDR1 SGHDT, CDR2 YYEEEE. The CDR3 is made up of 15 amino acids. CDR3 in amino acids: CASSLSASRGEKLFF. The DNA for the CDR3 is TGTGCCAGCAGCCTATCGGCCTCCCGGGGGGAAAAACTGTTTTTT.

The CDR3: CASEATSNNQPQHF. The DNA of the CDR3 is TGTGCCAGCGAGGCGACCAGCAACAATCAGCCCCAGCATTTT. V is TRBV2 and J is TRBJ1-5; D uncertain. V lost 8 bases to trimming and J lost 3 bases, with 14 bases between them. Germline V gene data show CDR1 as SNHLY and CDR2 as FYNNEI. The CDR3 is 14 residues long. Full variable domain (missing parts from reference TRBV2 and TRBJ1-5): EPEVTQTPSHQVTQMGQEVILRCVPISNHLYFYWYRQILGQKVEFLVSFYNNEISEKSEIFDDQFSVERPDGSNFTLKIRSTKLEDSAMYFCASEATSNNQPQHFGDGTRLSIL.

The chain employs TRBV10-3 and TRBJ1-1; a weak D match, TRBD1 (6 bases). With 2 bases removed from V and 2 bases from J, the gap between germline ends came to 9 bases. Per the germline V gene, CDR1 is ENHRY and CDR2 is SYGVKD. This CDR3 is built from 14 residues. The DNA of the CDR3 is TGTGCCATCAGTGAGGGGACAACCAACACTGAAGCTTTCTTT. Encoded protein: CAISEGTTNTEAFF.

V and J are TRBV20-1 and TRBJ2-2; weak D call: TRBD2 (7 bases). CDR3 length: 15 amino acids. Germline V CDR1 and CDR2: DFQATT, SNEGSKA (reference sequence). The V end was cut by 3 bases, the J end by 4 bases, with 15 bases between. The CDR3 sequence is CSASVAGALTGELFF. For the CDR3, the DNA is TGCAGTGCTAGTGTGGCGGGGGCCCTCACCGGGGAGCTGTTTTTT.

The CDR3 spells CASSQERGYSGNTIYF. The CDR3 DNA sequence: TGTGCCAGCAGCCAAGAGCGTGGGTATTCCGGAAACACCATATATTTT. V usage is TRBV3-1 (or the pseudogene TRBV3-2) and J usage is TRBJ1-3; D gene uncertain. CDR3 length equals 16 residues. The germline CDR1 and CDR2 sequences are LGHDT and YNNKEL (reference sequence). V dropped 0 bases and J dropped 4 bases, with 13 bases sitting between them.

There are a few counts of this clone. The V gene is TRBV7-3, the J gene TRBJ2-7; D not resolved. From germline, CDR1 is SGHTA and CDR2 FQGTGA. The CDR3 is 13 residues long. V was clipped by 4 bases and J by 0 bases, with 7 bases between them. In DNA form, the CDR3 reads TGTGCCAGCAGCTCGGCCGGCTCCTACGAGCAGTACTTC. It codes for CASSSAGSYEQYF.

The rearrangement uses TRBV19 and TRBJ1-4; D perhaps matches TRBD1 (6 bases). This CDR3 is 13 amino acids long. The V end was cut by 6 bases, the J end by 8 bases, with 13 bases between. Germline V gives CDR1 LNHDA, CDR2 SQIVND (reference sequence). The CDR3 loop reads CASSTGFIEKLFF. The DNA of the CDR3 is TGTGCCAGTAGCACAGGGTTCATCGAAAAACTGTTTTTT. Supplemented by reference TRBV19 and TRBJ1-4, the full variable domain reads DGGITQSPKYLFRKEGQNVTLSCEQNLNHDAMYWYRQDPGQGLRLIYYSQIVNDFQKGDIAEGYSVSREKKESFPLTVTSAQKNPTAFYLCASSTGFIEKLFFGSGTQLSVL.

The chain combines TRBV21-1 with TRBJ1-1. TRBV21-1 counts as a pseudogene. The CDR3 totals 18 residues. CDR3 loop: CASSSHGRPPTLRTEAFF. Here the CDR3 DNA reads TGTGCCAGCAGCTCGCACGGACGGCCCCCAACCCTCCGAACTGAAGCTTTCTTT.

The CDR3 is CASSLDLTGPTEAFF. CDR3 sequence (DNA): TGTGCCAGCAGCTTAGACCTGACAGGGCCCACTGAAGCTTTCTTT. This sequence joins TRBV5-4 and TRBJ1-1; TRBD1 matches at 7 bases. CDR1 and CDR2 (germline): SGHNT, YYREEE (reference sequence). This CDR3 is 15 amino acids long. Trimming cost V 2 bases and J 4 bases; bases outside gene matches: 8.

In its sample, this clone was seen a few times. CDR3 nucleotide sequence: TGTGCCTGGAGTTTGGGGGCAGGGGAGACTGAAGCTTTCTTT. Its translation is CAWSLGAGETEAFF. The rearrangement joins TRBV30 to TRBJ1-1; D is possibly TRBD1 (6 bases). Germline V lookup: CDR1 GTSNPN, CDR2 SVGIG (reference sequence). V was pared by 2 bases and J by 5 bases, with 15 bases between. This CDR3 is 14 amino acids long.

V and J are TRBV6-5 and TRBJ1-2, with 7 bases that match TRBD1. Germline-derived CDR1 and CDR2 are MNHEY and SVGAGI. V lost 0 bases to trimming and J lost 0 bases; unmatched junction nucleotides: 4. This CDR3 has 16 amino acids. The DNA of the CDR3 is TGTGCCAGCAGTTACTCGTCGGGGACAGCTAACTATGGCTACACCTTC. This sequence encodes CASSYSSGTANYGYTF.

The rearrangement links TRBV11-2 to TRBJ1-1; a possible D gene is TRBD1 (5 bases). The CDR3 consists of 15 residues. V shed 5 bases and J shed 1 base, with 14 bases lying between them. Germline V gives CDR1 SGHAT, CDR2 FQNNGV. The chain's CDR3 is CASSDRRGPNTEAFF. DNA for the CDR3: TGTGCCAGCAGCGATAGACGGGGCCCGAACACTGAAGCTTTCTTT.

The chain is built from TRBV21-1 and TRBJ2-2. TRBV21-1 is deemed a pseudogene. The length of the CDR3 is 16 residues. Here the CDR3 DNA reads TGTGCCAGCAGCGTAAATGTCCGGGGGCAACACCGGGGAGCTGTTTTT. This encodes CASSVNVRGQHRGAVF.

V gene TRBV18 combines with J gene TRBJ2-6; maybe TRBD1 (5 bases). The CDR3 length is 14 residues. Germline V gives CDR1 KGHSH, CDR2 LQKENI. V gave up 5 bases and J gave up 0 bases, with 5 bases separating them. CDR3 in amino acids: CASSRGSGANVLTF. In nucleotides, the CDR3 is TGTGCCAGCTCAAGGGGCTCTGGGGCCAACGTCCTGACTTTC.

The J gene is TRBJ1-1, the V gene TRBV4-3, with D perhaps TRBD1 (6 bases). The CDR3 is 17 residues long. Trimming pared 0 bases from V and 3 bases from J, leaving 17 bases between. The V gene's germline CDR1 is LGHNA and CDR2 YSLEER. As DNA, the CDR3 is TGCGCCAGCAGCCAAGATTTCACAGGGTCAGGGGACACTGAAGCTTTCTTT. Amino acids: CASSQDFTGSGDTEAFF.

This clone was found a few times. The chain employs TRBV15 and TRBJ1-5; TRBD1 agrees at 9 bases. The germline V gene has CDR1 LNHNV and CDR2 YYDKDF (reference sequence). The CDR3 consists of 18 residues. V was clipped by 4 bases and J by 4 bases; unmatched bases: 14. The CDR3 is CATSTFLYRGQGNQPQHF. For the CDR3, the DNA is TGTGCCACCAGCACCTTTCTATACAGGGGGCAAGGGAATCAGCCCCAGCATTTT.